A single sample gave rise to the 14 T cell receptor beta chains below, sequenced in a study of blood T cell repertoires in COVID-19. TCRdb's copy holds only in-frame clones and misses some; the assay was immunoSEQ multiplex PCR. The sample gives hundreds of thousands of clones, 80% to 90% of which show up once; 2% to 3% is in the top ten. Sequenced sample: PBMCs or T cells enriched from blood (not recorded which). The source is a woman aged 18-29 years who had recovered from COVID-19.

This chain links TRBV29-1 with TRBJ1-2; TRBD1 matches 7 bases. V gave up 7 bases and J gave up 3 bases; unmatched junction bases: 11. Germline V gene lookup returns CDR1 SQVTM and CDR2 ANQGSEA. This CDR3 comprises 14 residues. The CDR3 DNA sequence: TGCAGCGCCAGCAACACGCAGGGGGACTATGGCTACACCTTC. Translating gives CSASNTQGDYGYTF.

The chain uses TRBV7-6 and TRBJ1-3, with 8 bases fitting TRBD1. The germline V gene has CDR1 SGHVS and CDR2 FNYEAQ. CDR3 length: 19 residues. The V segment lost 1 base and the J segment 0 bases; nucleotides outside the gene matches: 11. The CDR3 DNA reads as TGTGCCAGCAGCTTAGAAAGGACAGGGCAATATAGCTCTGGAAACACCATATATTTT. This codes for CASSLERTGQYSSGNTIYF.

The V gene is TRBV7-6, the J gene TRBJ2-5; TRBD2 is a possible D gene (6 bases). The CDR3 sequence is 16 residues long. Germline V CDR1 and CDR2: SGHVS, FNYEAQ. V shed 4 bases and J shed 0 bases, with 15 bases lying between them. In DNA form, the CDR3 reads TGTGCCAGCAGCTCAGAAGGACTAAAGTACCAAGAGACCCAGTACTTC. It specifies CASSSEGLKYQETQYF.

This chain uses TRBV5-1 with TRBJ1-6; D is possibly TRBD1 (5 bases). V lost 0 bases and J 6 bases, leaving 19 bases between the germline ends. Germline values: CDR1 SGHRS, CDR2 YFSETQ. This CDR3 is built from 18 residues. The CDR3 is CASSLEAHPGGLNSPLHF. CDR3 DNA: TGCGCCAGCAGCTTGGAGGCCCACCCTGGGGGACTTAATTCACCCCTCCACTTT.

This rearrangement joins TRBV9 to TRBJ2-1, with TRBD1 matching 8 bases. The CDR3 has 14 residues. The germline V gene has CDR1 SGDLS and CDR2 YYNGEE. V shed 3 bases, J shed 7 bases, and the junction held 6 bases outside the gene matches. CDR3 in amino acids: CASSAWTGMNEQFF. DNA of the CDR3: TGTGCCAGCAGCGCCTGGACAGGGATGAATGAGCAGTTCTTC. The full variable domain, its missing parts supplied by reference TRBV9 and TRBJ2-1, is DSGVTQTPKHLITATGQRVTLRCSPRSGDLSVYWYQQSLDQGLQFLIQYYNGEERAKGNILERFSAQQFPDLHSELNLSSLELGDSALYFCASSAWTGMNEQFFGPGTRLTVL.

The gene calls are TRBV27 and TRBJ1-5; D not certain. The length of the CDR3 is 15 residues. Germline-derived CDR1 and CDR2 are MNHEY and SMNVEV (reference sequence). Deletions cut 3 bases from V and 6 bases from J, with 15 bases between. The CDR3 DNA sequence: TGTGCCAGCAGTTTTCTCGGGGAGGTTTCTCAGCCCCAGCATTTT. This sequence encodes CASSFLGEVSQPQHF.

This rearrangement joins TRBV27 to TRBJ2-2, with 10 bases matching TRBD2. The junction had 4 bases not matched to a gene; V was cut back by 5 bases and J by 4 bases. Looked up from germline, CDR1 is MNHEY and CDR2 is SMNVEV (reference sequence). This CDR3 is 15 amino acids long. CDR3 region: CASSLLAGATGELFF. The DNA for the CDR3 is TGTGCCAGCAGTCTTCTAGCGGGGGCCACCGGGGAGCTGTTTTTT.

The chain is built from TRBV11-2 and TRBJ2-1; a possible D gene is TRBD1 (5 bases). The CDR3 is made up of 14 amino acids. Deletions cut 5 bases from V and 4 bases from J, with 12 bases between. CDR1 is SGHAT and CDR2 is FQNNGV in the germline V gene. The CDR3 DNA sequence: TGTGCCAGCAGCCATGACAGCTTTTACAATGAGCAGTTCTTC. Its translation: CASSHDSFYNEQFF.

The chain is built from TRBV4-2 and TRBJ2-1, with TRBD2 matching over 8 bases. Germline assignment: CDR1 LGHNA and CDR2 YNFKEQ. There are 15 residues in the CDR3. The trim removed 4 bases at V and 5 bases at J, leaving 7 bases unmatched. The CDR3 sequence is CASSRSGGPDNEQFF. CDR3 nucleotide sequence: TGTGCCAGCAGCCGGTCGGGGGGGCCGGACAATGAGCAGTTCTTC.

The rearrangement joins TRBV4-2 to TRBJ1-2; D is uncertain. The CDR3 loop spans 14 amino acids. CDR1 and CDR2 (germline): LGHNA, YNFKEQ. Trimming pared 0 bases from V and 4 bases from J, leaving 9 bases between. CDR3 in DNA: TGTGCCAGCAGCCAAGAGGCGGGAGCCTATGGCTACACCTTC. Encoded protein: CASSQEAGAYGYTF.

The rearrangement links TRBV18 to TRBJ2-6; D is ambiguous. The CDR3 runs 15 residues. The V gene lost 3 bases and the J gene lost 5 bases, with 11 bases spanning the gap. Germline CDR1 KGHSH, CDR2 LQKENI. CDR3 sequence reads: CASSPSSGWANVLTF. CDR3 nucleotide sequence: TGTGCCAGCTCACCGTCTTCCGGTTGGGCCAACGTCCTGACTTTC.

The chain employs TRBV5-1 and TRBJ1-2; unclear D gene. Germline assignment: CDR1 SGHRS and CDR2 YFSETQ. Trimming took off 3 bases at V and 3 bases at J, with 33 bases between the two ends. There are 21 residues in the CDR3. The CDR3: CASSSPRTNPTPPYSHYGYTF. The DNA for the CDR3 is TGCGCCAGCAGCTCCCCCCGTACCAACCCGACGCCTCCCTATAGCCACTATGGCTACACCTTC. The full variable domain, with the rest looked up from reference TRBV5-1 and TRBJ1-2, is KAGVTQTPRYLIKTRGQQVTLSCSPISGHRSVSWYQQTPGQGLQFLFEYFSETQRNKGNFPGRFSGRQFSNSRSEMNVSTLELGDSALYLCASSSPRTNPTPPYSHYGYTFGSGTRLTVV.

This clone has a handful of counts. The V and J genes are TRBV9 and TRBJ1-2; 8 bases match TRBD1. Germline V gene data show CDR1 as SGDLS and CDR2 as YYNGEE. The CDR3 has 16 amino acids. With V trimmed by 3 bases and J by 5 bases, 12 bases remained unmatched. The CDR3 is CASSGRTGQSYYGYTF. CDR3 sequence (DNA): TGTGCCAGCAGCGGACGGACAGGGCAATCCTATTATGGCTACACCTTC.

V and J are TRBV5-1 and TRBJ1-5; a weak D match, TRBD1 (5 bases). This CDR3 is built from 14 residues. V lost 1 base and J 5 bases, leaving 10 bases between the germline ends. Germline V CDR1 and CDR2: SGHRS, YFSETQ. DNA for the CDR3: TGCGCCAGCAGCTTGTCGGCGGGGGATCAGCCCCAGCATTTT. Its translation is CASSLSAGDQPQHF.